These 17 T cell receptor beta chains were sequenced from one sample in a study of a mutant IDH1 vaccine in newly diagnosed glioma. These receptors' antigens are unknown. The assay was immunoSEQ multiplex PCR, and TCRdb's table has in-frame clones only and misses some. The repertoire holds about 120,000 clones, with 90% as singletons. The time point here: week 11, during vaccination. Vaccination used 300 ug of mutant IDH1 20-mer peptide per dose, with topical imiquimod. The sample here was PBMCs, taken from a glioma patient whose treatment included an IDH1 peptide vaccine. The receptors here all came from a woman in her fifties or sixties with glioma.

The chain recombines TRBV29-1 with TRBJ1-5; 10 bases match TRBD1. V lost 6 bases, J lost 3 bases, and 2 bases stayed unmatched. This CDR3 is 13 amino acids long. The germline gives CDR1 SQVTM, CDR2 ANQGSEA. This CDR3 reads CSVGTGDNQPQHF. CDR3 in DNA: TGCAGCGTCGGGACAGGGGACAATCAGCCCCAGCATTTT.

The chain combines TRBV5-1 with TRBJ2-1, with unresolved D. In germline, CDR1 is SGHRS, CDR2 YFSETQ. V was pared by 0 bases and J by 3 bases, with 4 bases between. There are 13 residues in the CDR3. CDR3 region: CASSLEVYNEQFF. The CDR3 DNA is TGCGCCAGCAGCTTGGAAGTCTACAATGAGCAGTTCTTC.

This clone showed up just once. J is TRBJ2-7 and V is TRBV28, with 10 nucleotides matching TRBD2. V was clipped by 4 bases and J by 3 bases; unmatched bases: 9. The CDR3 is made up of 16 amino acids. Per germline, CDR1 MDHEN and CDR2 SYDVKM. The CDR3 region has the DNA TGTGCCAGCAGTTCACCAAGCGGGAGGGAGGGCTACGAGCAGTACTTC. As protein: CASSSPSGREGYEQYF.

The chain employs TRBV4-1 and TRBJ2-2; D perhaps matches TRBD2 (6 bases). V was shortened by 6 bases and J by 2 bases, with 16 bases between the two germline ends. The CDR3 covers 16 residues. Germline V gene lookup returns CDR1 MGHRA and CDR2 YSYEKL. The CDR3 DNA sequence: TGCGCCAGCAGGCCTGGGGGGAGCGCAAACACCGGGGAGCTGTTTTTT. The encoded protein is CASRPGGSANTGELFF.

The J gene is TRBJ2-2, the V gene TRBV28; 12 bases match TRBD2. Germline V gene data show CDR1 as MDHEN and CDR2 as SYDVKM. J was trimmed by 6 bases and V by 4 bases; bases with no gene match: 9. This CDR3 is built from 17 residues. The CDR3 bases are TGTGCCAGCAGTTACCCTGGACTAGCGGGAAACGCCGGGGAGCTGTTTTTT. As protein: CASSYPGLAGNAGELFF.

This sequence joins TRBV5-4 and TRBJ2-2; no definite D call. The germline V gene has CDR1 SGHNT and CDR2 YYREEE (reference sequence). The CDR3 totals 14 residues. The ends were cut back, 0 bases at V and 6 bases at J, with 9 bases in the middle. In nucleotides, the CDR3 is TGTGCCAGCAGCTTGGCCGGAGCCCCCGGGGAGCTGTTTTTT. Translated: CASSLAGAPGELFF.

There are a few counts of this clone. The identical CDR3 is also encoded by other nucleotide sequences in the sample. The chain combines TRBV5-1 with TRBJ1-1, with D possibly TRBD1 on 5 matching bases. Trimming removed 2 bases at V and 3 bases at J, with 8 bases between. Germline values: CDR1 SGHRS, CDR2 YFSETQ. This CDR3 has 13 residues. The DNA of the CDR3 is TGCGCCAGCAGCTTAGGGGCGGACACTGAAGCTTTCTTT. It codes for CASSLGADTEAFF. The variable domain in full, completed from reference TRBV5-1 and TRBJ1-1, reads KAGVTQTPRYLIKTRGQQVTLSCSPISGHRSVSWYQQTPGQGLQFLFEYFSETQRNKGNFPGRFSGRQFSNSRSEMNVSTLELGDSALYLCASSLGADTEAFFGQGTRLTVV.

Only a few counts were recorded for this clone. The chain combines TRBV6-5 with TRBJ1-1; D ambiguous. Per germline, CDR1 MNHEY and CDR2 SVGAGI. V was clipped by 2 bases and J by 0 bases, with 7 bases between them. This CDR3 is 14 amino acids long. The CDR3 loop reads CASSYLGMNTEAFF. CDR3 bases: TGTGCCAGCAGTTACCTGGGGATGAACACTGAAGCTTTCTTT.

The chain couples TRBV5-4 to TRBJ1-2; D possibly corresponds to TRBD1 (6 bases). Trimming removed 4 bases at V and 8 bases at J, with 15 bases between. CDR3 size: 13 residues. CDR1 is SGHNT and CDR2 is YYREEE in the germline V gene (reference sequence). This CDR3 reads CASSAGGQRGYTF. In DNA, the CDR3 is TGTGCCAGCAGCGCGGGGGGGCAGAGGGGCTACACCTTC.

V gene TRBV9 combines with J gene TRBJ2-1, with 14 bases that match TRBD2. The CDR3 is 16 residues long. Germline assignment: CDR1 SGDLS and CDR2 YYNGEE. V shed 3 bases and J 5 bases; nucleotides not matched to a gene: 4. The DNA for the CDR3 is TGTGCCAGCAGCGCGACTAGCGGGAGGGCCCACAATGAGCAGTTCTTC. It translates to CASSATSGRAHNEQFF. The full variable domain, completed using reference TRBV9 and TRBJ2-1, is DSGVTQTPKHLITATGQRVTLRCSPRSGDLSVYWYQQSLDQGLQFLIQYYNGEERAKGNILERFSAQQFPDLHSELNLSSLELGDSALYFCASSATSGRAHNEQFFGPGTRLTVL.

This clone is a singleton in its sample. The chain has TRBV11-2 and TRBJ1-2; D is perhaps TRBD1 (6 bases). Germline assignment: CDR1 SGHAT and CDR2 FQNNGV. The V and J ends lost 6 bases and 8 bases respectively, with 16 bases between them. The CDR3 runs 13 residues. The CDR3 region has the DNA TGTGCCAGCAGACAACAGGGTTCCAGCGGCTACACCTTC. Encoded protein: CASRQQGSSGYTF.

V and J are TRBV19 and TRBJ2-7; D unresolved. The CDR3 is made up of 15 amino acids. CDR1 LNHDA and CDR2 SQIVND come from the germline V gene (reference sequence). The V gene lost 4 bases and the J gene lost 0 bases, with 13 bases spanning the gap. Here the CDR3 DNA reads TGTGCCAGTAGTAGATCGGGTTCATCCTCCTACGAGCAGTACTTC. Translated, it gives CASSRSGSSSYEQYF.

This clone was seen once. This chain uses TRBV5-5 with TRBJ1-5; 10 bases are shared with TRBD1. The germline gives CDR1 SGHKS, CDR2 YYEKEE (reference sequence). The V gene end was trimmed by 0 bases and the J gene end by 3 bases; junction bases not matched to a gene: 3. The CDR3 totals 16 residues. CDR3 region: CASSLDGTGANQPQHF. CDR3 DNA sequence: TGTGCCAGCAGCTTGGACGGGACAGGGGCCAATCAGCCCCAGCATTTT.

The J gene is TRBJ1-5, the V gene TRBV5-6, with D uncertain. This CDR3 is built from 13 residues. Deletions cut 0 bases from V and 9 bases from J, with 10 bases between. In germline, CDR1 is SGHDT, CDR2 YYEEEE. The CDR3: CASSLAGGRPQHF. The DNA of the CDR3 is TGTGCCAGCAGCTTGGCCGGCGGGCGGCCCCAGCATTTT.

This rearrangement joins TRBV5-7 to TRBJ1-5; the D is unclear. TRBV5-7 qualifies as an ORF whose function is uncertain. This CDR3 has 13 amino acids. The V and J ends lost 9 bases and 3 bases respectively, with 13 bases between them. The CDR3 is CAKPGLSNQPQHF. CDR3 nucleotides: TGTGCCAAGCCAGGATTGTCCAATCAGCCCCAGCATTTT.

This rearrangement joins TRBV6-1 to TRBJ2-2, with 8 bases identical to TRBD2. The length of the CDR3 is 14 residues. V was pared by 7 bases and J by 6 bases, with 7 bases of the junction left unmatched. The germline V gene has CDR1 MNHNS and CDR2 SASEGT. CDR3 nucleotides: TGTGCCAGCAACACGGGGGGGTCCCCCGGGGAGCTGTTTTTT. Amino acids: CASNTGGSPGELFF.

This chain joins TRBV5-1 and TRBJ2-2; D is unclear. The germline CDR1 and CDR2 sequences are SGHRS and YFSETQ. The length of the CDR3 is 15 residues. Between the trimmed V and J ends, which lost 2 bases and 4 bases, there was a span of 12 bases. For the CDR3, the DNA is TGCGCCAGCAGCTTATCCGGGCTTATCACCGGGGAGCTGTTTTTT. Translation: CASSLSGLITGELFF.